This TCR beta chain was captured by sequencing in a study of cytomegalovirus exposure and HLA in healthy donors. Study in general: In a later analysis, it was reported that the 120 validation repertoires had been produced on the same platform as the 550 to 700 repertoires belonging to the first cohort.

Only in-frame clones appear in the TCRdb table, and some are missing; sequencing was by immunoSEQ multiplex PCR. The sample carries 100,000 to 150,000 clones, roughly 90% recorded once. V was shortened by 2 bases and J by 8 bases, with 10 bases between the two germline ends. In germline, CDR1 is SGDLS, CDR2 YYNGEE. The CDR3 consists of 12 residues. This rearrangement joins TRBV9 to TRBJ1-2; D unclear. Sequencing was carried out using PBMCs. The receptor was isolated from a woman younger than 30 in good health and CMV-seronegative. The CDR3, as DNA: TGTGCCAGCAGCGTCGACTTCGGGGGCTACACCTTC. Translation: CASSVDFGGYTF. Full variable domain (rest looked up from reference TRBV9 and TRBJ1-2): DSGVTQTPKHLITATGQRVTLRCSPRSGDLSVYWYQQSLDQGLQFLIQYYNGEERAKGNILERFSAQQFPDLHSELNLSSLELGDSALYFCASSVDFGGYTFGSGTRLTVV.